These 10 T cell receptor beta chains share one sample of origin, sequenced in a study of shared clonotypes between healthy human individuals. Measured with immunoSEQ multiplex PCR; TCRdb has only the in-frame clones, and not every one. The sample includes about 100,000 clones, around half of them seen just once. Sequencing was performed on PBMCs. Receptors were obtained from a woman aged 40 to 50 in good health. Some clones in this sample may be carry-over from other donors' samples.

At least ten counts were recorded for this clone. The chain recombines TRBV7-8 with TRBJ1-6; 7 nucleotides line up with TRBD1. The germline V gene encodes CDR1 SGHVS and CDR2 FQNEAQ. V trimming: 5 bases; J trimming: 11 bases; junction bases outside the gene matches: 6. This CDR3 has 13 residues. The CDR3 here is CASSLMGQTPLHF. The CDR3 DNA is TGTGCCAGCAGCCTAATGGGACAGACACCCCTCCACTTT.

The CDR3 DNA follows: TGTGCCAGCAGCCAATCTTTTGTGGGACAGGGGTTTGGCACTGAAGCTTTCTTT. This translates into CASSQSFVGQGFGTEAFF. The rearrangement links TRBV4-2 to TRBJ1-1, with 10 bases that match TRBD1. This CDR3 is 18 amino acids long. Germline V gives CDR1 LGHNA, CDR2 YNFKEQ. Trimming cost V 2 bases and J 4 bases; bases outside gene matches: 13.

On this clone: This may arise from a read error, as a much more abundant clone is one base away. The CDR3 loop reads CASSLGQGAQYEQCF. CDR3 nucleotides: TGCGCCAGCAGCTTGGGGCAGGGGGCGCAATACGAGCAGTGCTTC. The chain has TRBV5-1 and TRBJ2-7; 8 bases fit TRBD1. The CDR3 consists of 15 residues. Germline assignment: CDR1 SGHRS and CDR2 YFSETQ.

The V and J genes are TRBV5-5 and TRBJ1-4; 7 bases agree with TRBD1. Trimming removed 4 bases from V and 5 bases from J; junction bases left unmatched: 8. Germline V gene data show CDR1 as SGHKS and CDR2 as YYEKEE (reference sequence). The CDR3 spans 15 residues. DNA of the CDR3: TGTGCCAGCAGCAACCCGACAGGGTCCAATGAAAAACTGTTTTTT. Translation: CASSNPTGSNEKLFF.

This clone was counted at least ten times. V gene TRBV9 combines with J gene TRBJ1-1, with D unclear. V lost 3 bases, J lost 0 bases, and 6 bases lay in between. CDR3 length equals 13 residues. Looked up from germline, CDR1 is SGDLS and CDR2 is YYNGEE. CDR3 region: CASSAQVNTEAFF. In nucleotides, the CDR3 is TGTGCCAGCAGCGCTCAGGTGAACACTGAAGCTTTCTTT.

The rearrangement links TRBV29-1 to TRBJ2-5; D unclear. The DNA end is a closer match to TRBJ2-7, so the J assignment may be wrong. CDR1 SQVTM and CDR2 ANQGSEA come from the germline V gene. The CDR3 extends over 11 amino acids. Here the CDR3 DNA reads TGCAGCGTTGGCGGCAGTAGCGAGCAGTACTTC. This encodes CSVGGSSEQYF.

This clone was found a few times. J is TRBJ2-1 and V is TRBV7-2; tentatively, D is TRBD1 or TRBD2 (5 bases each). Germline values: CDR1 SGHTA, CDR2 FQGNSA. The V gene lost 1 base and the J gene lost 0 bases, with 10 bases spanning the gap. This CDR3 has 16 residues. CDR3 protein: CASSLDWGSSYNEQFF. CDR3 nucleotide sequence: TGTGCCAGCAGCTTAGATTGGGGGAGCTCCTACAATGAGCAGTTCTTC. Based on the CDR3 plus reference TRBV7-2 and TRBJ2-1, the full variable domain is GAGVSQSPSNKVTEKGKDVELRCDPISGHTALYWYRQSLGQGLEFLIYFQGNSAPDKSGLPSDRFSAERTGGSVSTLTIQRTQQEDSAVYLCASSLDWGSSYNEQFFGPGTRLTVL.

The chain couples TRBV30 to TRBJ2-7, with D possibly being TRBD1 (6 bases). This CDR3 spans 11 amino acids. The germline V and J ends were trimmed by 4 bases and 5 bases, with 9 bases remaining between them. CDR1 is GTSNPN, CDR2 SVGIG, per germline (reference sequence). The CDR3 sequence: CAWNRAHEQYF. The CDR3 DNA reads as TGTGCCTGGAACAGGGCCCACGAGCAGTACTTC.

The chain carries TRBV7-9 and TRBJ2-3; D gene ambiguous. V was pared by 5 bases and J by 8 bases, with 11 bases between. The CDR3 length is 12 residues. Germline-derived CDR1 and CDR2 are SEHNR and FQNEAQ (reference sequence). CDR3 sequence: CASSQDQVTQYF. For the CDR3, the DNA is TGTGCCAGCAGCCAAGATCAAGTTACGCAGTATTTT.

V usage is TRBV6-4 and J usage is TRBJ2-3, with TRBD2 matching over 8 bases. This CDR3 is 15 amino acids long. CDR1 MRHNA and CDR2 SNTAGT come from the germline V gene. V gave up 4 bases and J gave up 6 bases; unmatched junction bases: 9. The CDR3 sequence: CASSVIAGTGDTQYF. The CDR3 bases are TGTGCCAGCAGTGTGATAGCGGGAACCGGGGATACGCAGTATTTT.